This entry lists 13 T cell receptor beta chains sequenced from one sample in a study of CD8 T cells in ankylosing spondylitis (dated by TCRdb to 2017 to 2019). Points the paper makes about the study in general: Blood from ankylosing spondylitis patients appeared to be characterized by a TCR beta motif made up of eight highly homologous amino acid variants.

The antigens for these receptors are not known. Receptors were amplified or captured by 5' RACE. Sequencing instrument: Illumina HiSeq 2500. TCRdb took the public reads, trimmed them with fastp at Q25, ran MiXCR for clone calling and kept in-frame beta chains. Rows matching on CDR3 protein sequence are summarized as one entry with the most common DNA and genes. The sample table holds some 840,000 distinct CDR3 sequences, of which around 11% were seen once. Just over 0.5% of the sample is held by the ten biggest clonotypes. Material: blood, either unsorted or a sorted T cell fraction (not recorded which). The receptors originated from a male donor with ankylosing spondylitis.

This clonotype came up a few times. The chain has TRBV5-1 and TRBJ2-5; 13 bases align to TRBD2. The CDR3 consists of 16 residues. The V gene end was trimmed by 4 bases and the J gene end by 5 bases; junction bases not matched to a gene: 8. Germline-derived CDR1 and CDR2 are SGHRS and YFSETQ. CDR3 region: CASSPWTSGSVETQYF. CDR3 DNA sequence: TGCGCCAGCAGCCCGTGGACTAGCGGGAGTGTGGAGACCCAGTACTTC.

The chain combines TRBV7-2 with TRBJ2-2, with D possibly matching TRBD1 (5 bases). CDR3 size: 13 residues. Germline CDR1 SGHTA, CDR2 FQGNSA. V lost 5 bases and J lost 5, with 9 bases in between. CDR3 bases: TGTGCCAGCAGCGTCAGGGTGACCGGGGAGCTGTTTTTT. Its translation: CASSVRVTGELFF. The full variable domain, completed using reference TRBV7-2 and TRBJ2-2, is GAGVSQSPSNKVTEKGKDVELRCDPISGHTALYWYRQSLGQGLEFLIYFQGNSAPDKSGLPSDRFSAERTGGSVSTLTIQRTQQEDSAVYLCASSVRVTGELFFGEGSRLTVL.

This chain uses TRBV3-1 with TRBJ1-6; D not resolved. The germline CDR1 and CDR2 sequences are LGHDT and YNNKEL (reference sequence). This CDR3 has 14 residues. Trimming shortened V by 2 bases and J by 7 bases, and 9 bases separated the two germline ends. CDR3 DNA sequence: TGTGCCAGCAGCCAAATTGGGTCCAATTCACCCCTCCACTTT. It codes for CASSQIGSNSPLHF.

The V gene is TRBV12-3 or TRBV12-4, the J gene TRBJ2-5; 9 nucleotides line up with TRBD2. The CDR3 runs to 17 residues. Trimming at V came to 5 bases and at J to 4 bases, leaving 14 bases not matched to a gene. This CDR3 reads CASSPLMAGGPGETQYF. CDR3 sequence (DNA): TGTGCCAGCAGTCCCCTCATGGCGGGGGGGCCAGGAGAGACCCAGTACTTC.

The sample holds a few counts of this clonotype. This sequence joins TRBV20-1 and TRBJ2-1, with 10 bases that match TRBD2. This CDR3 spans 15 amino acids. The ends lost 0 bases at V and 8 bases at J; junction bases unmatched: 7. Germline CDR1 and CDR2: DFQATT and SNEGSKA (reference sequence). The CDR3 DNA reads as TGCAGTGCTAGAGAAGCGGGGGGGCCGTCCCATGAGCAGTTCTTC. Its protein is CSAREAGGPSHEQFF.

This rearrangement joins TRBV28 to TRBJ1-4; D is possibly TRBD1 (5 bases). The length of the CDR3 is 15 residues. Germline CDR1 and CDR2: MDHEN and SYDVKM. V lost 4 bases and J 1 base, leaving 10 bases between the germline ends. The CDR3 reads CASSSRGGTNEKLFF. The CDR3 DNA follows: TGTGCCAGCAGTTCTAGGGGCGGAACTAATGAAAAACTGTTTTTT.

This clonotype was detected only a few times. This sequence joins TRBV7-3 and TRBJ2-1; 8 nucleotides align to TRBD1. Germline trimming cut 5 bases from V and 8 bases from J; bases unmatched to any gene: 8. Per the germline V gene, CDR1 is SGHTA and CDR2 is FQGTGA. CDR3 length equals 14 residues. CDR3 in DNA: TGTGCCAGCAGCGCGCTTTCAGGGGGCGATGAGCAGTTCTTC. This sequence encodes CASSALSGGDEQFF.

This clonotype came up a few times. CDR3 sequence (DNA): TGCAGTGCTAGACCACTAGCGGGGGCGATTTACGAGCAGTACTTC. This codes for CSARPLAGAIYEQYF. The rearrangement joins TRBV20-1 to TRBJ2-7, with 11 positions matching TRBD2. The V gene end was trimmed by 2 bases and the J gene end by 4 bases; junction bases not matched to a gene: 7. Per the germline V gene, CDR1 is DFQATT and CDR2 is SNEGSKA (reference sequence). The CDR3 has 15 amino acids.

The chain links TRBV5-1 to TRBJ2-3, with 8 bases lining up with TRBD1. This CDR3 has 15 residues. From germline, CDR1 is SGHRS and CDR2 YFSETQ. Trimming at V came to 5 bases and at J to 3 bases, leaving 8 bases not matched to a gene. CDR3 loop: CASRLQGARTDTQYF. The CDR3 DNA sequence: TGCGCCAGCAGGCTGCAGGGGGCGCGGACAGATACGCAGTATTTT.

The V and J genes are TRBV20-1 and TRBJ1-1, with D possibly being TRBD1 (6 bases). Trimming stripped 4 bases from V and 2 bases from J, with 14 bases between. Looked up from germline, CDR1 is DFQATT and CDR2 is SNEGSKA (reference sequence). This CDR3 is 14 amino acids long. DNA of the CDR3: TGCAGTGCTACAATAGCAGGGGTCAACACTGAAGCTTTCTTT. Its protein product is CSATIAGVNTEAFF.

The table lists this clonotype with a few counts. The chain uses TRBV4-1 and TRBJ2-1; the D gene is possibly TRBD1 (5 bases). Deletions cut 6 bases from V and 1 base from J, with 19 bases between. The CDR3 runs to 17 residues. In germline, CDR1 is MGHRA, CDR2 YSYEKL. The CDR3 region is CASSFSPAAGSYNEQFF. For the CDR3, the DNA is TGCGCCAGCAGTTTCTCCCCTGCGGCAGGGTCCTACAATGAGCAGTTCTTC.

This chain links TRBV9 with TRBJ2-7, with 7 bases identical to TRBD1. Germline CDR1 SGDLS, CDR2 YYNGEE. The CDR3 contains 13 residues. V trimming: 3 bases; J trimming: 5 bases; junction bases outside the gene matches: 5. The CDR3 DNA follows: TGTGCCAGCAGCGGTACAGGGGTAGACGAGCAGTACTTC. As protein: CASSGTGVDEQYF.

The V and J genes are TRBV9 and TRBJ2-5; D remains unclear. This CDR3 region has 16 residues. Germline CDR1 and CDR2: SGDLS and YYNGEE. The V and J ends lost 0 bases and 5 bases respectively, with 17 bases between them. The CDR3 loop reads CASSVGPLAPSETQYF. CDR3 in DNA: TGTGCCAGCAGCGTAGGTCCATTGGCCCCCTCTGAGACCCAGTACTTC.